The next 10 T cell receptor beta chains were all read from a single sample in a study of early T cells in non-severe SARS-CoV-2 infection (dated by TCRdb to 2020 to 2022). Libraries were constructed by 5' RACE. The data were produced on a NextSeq 500. Through fastp at Q25 and MiXCR, TCRdb rebuilt clones from the public reads, retaining in-frame beta chains. For every CDR3 protein sequence, its rows merge into one entry that carries the most common genes and DNA. The sample has 70,000 to 85,000 distinct CDR3 sequences on record, over 10% of them singletons. The ten most abundant clones make up under 3% of the sample. Sequenced material: whole blood. These receptors were obtained from an adult who was a healthcare worker with PCR-confirmed SARS-CoV-2 infection or an uninfected control (not recorded which).

This clonotype was found many times. This chain connects TRBV5-6 to TRBJ2-1; D is unclear. CDR3 length: 14 amino acids. Trimming took 2 bases from V and 2 from J, leaving 8 bases between them. Germline V gene sequence: CDR1 SGHDT, CDR2 YYEEEE. CDR3 region: CASSFLLPYNEQFF. Here the CDR3 DNA reads TGTGCCAGCAGCTTCTTACTACCCTACAATGAGCAGTTCTTC. Full variable domain (outside the CDR3, taken from reference TRBV5-6 and TRBJ2-1): DAGVTQSPTHLIKTRGQQVTLRCSPKSGHDTVSWYQQALGQGPQFIFQYYEEEERQRGNFPDRFSGHQFPNYSSELNVNALLLGDSALYLCASSFLLPYNEQFFGPGTRLTVL.

This clonotype was seen more than once but under ten times. This rearrangement joins TRBV27 to TRBJ2-2, with TRBD2 identical over 7 bases. The CDR3 length is 13 residues. Looked up from germline, CDR1 is MNHEY and CDR2 is SMNVEV (reference sequence). V dropped 7 bases and J dropped 6; count of bases not matched to a gene: 5. CDR3 in amino acids: CASTQSGAGELFF. The CDR3 coding sequence is TGTGCCAGCACCCAAAGCGGGGCCGGGGAGCTGTTTTTT.

Ten or more counts support this clonotype. V usage is TRBV6-5 and J usage is TRBJ2-1, with TRBD1 matching 7 bases. CDR1 MNHEY and CDR2 SVGAGI come from the germline V gene. After removal of 4 bases from V and 7 bases from J, the junction contained 7 bases not matched to a gene. This CDR3 has 14 amino acids. The CDR3 spells CASSLGQSWNEQFF. The CDR3 DNA reads as TGTGCCAGCAGTTTGGGACAGTCATGGAATGAGCAGTTCTTC.

The chain combines TRBV28 with TRBJ2-1; 10 bases fit TRBD2. Germline trimming cut 5 bases from V and 3 bases from J; bases unmatched to any gene: 4. The germline V gene encodes CDR1 MDHEN and CDR2 SYDVKM. CDR3 length: 15 amino acids. This CDR3 is CASSATSGVYNEQFF. CDR3 DNA: TGTGCCAGCAGTGCTACTAGCGGGGTCTACAATGAGCAGTTCTTC.

This clonotype was seen many times. The V call is TRBV29-1, the J call TRBJ2-2; TRBD1 matches at 10 bases. The V and J ends lost 6 bases and 6 bases, in that order; junction bases with no gene match: 7. This CDR3 comprises 14 residues. Germline CDR1 and CDR2: SQVTM and ANQGSEA. The CDR3 region has the DNA TGCAGCGTGACCGGGACAGGGGCTCCCGGGGAGCTGTTTTTT. Translation gives CSVTGTGAPGELFF.

This clonotype was observed a handful of times. The rearrangement links TRBV28 to TRBJ2-7; D unresolved. CDR3 length equals 10 residues. CDR1 and CDR2 from the germline V gene are MDHEN and SYDVKM. Trimming took off 9 bases at V and 1 base at J, with 4 bases between the two ends. CDR3 nucleotide sequence: TGTGCCAGTAAATCCTACGAGCAGTACTTC. This gives the protein CASKSYEQYF.

This clonotype was seen at least ten times. This rearrangement joins TRBV18 to TRBJ1-3; D not certain. With 1 base removed from V and 0 bases from J, the gap between germline ends came to 4 bases. The CDR3 is 14 amino acids. Per germline, CDR1 KGHSH and CDR2 LQKENI. CDR3 in amino acids: CASSPQGSGNTIYF. The CDR3, as DNA: TGTGCCAGCTCACCACAGGGCTCTGGAAACACCATATATTTT. Looking up the rest from reference TRBV18 and TRBJ1-3 gives the full variable domain: NAGVMQNPRHLVRRRGQEARLRCSPMKGHSHVYWYRQLPEEGLKFMVYLQKENIIDESGMPKERFSAEFPKEGPSILRIQQVVRGDSAAYFCASSPQGSGNTIYFGEGSWLTVV.

Ten or more counts support this clonotype. This rearrangement joins TRBV7-3 to TRBJ2-1, with D unresolved. Germline CDR1 reads SGHTA; CDR2 reads FQGTGA. The CDR3 is made up of 16 amino acids. Deletions cut 0 bases from V and 2 bases from J, with 11 bases between. CDR3: CASSLTNGPPYNEQFF. CDR3 nucleotide sequence: TGTGCCAGCAGCTTAACAAACGGGCCCCCCTACAATGAGCAGTTCTTC. Supplemented by reference TRBV7-3 and TRBJ2-1, the full variable domain reads GAGVSQTPSNKVTEKGKYVELRCDPISGHTALYWYRQSLGQGPEFLIYFQGTGAADDSGLPNDRFFAVRPEGSVSTLKIQRTERGDSAVYLCASSLTNGPPYNEQFFGPGTRLTVL.

Ten or more counts support this clonotype. The CDR3 nucleotides read TGTGCCAGCAGCTTTCCCGGAGGGCCCCTCAACACTGAAGCTTTCTTT. Encoded protein: CASSFPGGPLNTEAFF. The chain employs TRBV7-9 and TRBJ1-1; no firm D call. The CDR3 consists of 16 residues. The germline gives CDR1 SEHNR, CDR2 FQNEAQ (reference sequence). V lost 3 bases and J 2 bases, leaving 16 bases between the germline ends.

The rearrangement joins TRBV27 to TRBJ2-7; TRBD2 aligns across 9 bases. V was clipped by 5 bases and J by 4 bases; unmatched bases: 9. Germline V gene sequence: CDR1 MNHEY, CDR2 SMNVEV (reference sequence). CDR3 length equals 15 residues. The CDR3 is CASSPGGLARYEQYF. CDR3 nucleotides: TGTGCCAGCAGTCCGGGAGGACTAGCGCGTTACGAGCAGTACTTC.